One and the same sample provided the 13 T cell receptor beta chains below, sequenced in a study of Ad26.COV2.S vaccination and SARS-CoV-2 variants. Treatment defined: roughly 19 received Ad26.COV2.S at low or high dose, single or two shots; several received placebo; per-sample allocation not given. Samples analyzed were those drawn on day 63 after the first vaccine or placebo injection. Repertoires were generated with immunoSEQ multiplex PCR, while TCRdb's copy carries only in-frame clones and drops some. The sample has some 410,000 clones; about 90% are singletons. This specimen was peripheral blood, taken in a trial of Ad26.COV2.S vaccine versus placebo. All receptors derive from a person between 18 and 65 years old who received the Ad26.COV2.S COVID-19 vaccine or a placebo.

CDR3 nucleotides: TGCGCCAGCAGCGGGATAGCGGGGGAACCGAACACCGGGGAGCTGTTTTTT. Translated, it gives CASSGIAGEPNTGELFF. This chain connects TRBV5-1 to TRBJ2-2, with 9 bases lining up with TRBD2. Germline assignment: CDR1 SGHRS and CDR2 YFSETQ. With V trimmed by 4 bases and J by 0 bases, 7 bases remained unmatched. There are 17 residues in the CDR3.

V and J are TRBV19 and TRBJ2-6; D possibly corresponds to TRBD1 (5 bases). The ends were cut back, 3 bases at V and 0 bases at J, with 15 bases in the middle. Germline CDR1 is LNHDA and CDR2 is SQIVND (reference sequence). This CDR3 has 18 residues. This CDR3 is CASSIGRAKLSGANVLTF. The CDR3 DNA reads TGTGCCAGTAGTATTGGCAGGGCGAAGCTCTCTGGGGCCAACGTCCTGACTTTC.

The V call is TRBV7-9, the J call TRBJ2-1; D remains unclear. The ends were cut back, 5 bases at V and 8 bases at J, with 16 bases in the middle. Germline V CDR1 and CDR2: SEHNR, FQNEAQ (reference sequence). The CDR3 totals 14 residues. Here the CDR3 reads CASSRLPGVDEQFF. DNA for the CDR3: TGTGCCAGCAGCCGACTTCCAGGTGTCGATGAGCAGTTCTTC.

The genes are TRBV6-6 and TRBJ1-1, with D possibly matching TRBD1 (5 bases). The V end lost 6 bases, the J end lost 5 bases, and 22 bases lay between the germline ends. In germline, CDR1 is MNHNY, CDR2 SVGAGI (reference sequence). The CDR3 has 16 residues. The CDR3 region is CASSPPRGAYGTEAFF. The CDR3 nucleotides are TGTGCCAGCAGCCCCCCAAGGGGCGCCTACGGGACTGAAGCTTTCTTT.

V usage is TRBV7-9 and J usage is TRBJ2-1; D may match TRBD1 or TRBD2 (5 bases each). CDR1 SEHNR and CDR2 FQNEAQ come from the germline V gene (reference sequence). This CDR3 spans 15 amino acids. The V end lost 7 bases, the J end lost 4 bases, and 17 bases lay between the germline ends. The CDR3 DNA sequence: TGTGCCAGCAAGTCCACCGGGACCAATTACAATGAGCAGTTCTTC. It is translated as CASKSTGTNYNEQFF.

The V call is TRBV18, the J call TRBJ2-5; D gene uncertain. Germline CDR1 and CDR2: KGHSH and LQKENI. The CDR3 loop spans 13 amino acids. The V end lost 0 bases, the J end lost 5 bases, and 7 bases lay between the germline ends. The chain's CDR3 is CASSPPTLETQYF. In nucleotides, the CDR3 is TGTGCCAGCTCACCACCGACCTTGGAGACCCAGTACTTC.

This chain uses TRBV6-5 with TRBJ1-2, with 7 bases aligning to TRBD1. The V gene's germline CDR1 is MNHEY and CDR2 SVGAGI. This CDR3 has 13 amino acids. The V segment lost 0 bases and the J segment 8 bases; nucleotides outside the gene matches: 3. The CDR3 DNA sequence: TGTGCCAGCAGTTACTCGGCAGGGGGAGGCTACACCTTC. Amino acid sequence: CASSYSAGGGYTF.

The chain recombines TRBV4-3 with TRBJ2-1; no firm D call. CDR1 and CDR2 (germline): LGHNA, YSLEER. The CDR3 contains 12 residues. V gave up 0 bases and J gave up 8 bases, with 5 bases separating them. CDR3 sequence: CASSQDLDEQFF. The CDR3 DNA reads as TGCGCCAGCAGCCAAGATCTGGATGAGCAGTTCTTC.

The chain uses TRBV6-5 and TRBJ1-2; TRBD1 is a possible D gene (5 bases). In germline, CDR1 is MNHEY, CDR2 SVGAGI. Trimming pared 4 bases from V and 5 bases from J, leaving 11 bases between. CDR3 size: 13 residues. The CDR3 loop is CASSFRGFYGYTF. The CDR3 DNA reads as TGTGCCAGCAGTTTCCGGGGCTTTTATGGCTACACCTTC.

As DNA, the CDR3 is TGTGCCAGCAGCCTCCGGCCTGGCGGGGAGACCCAGTACTTC. It translates to CASSLRPGGETQYF. The rearrangement joins TRBV28 to TRBJ2-5; a weak D match, TRBD2 (5 bases). V was cut by 6 bases and J by 5 bases, with 16 bases left in between. Germline CDR1 is MDHEN and CDR2 is SYDVKM. The CDR3 length is 14 residues. Full variable domain (remainder filled in from reference TRBV28 and TRBJ2-5): DVKVTQSSRYLVKRTGEKVFLECVQDMDHENMFWYRQDPGLGLRLIYFSYDVKMKEKGDIPEGYSVSREKKERFSLILESASTNQTSMYLCASSLRPGGETQYFGPGTRLLVL.

The gene calls are TRBV10-2 and TRBJ1-1; D perhaps matches TRBD1 (5 bases). In germline, CDR1 is WSHSY, CDR2 SAAADI. This CDR3 comprises 13 residues. Trimming shortened V by 7 bases and J by 6 bases, and 15 bases separated the two germline ends. The CDR3 here is CASKWGSVAEAFF. CDR3 sequence (DNA): TGCGCCAGCAAGTGGGGGTCGGTAGCTGAAGCTTTCTTT.

The chain joins TRBV19 to TRBJ2-7; 10 bases are a match to TRBD1. This CDR3 is 15 amino acids long. The germline V gene encodes CDR1 LNHDA and CDR2 SQIVND (reference sequence). Losses at the gene ends were 4 bases for V and 4 bases for J; bases not matched to a gene: 7. The CDR3 nucleotides read TGTGCCAGTAGTAGAAGGGGGGACAGGGGATACGAGCAGTACTTC. It specifies CASSRRGDRGYEQYF.

The V gene is TRBV6-5, the J gene TRBJ1-5; D call uncertain. CDR1 and CDR2 from the germline V gene are MNHEY and SVGAGI. The CDR3 covers 15 residues. Trimming cost V 5 bases and J 5 bases, with 16 bases left between them. The CDR3 region has the DNA TGTGCCAGCAGTCCCTTAAGGGATGTACATCAGCCCCAGCATTTT. Translating gives CASSPLRDVHQPQHF.